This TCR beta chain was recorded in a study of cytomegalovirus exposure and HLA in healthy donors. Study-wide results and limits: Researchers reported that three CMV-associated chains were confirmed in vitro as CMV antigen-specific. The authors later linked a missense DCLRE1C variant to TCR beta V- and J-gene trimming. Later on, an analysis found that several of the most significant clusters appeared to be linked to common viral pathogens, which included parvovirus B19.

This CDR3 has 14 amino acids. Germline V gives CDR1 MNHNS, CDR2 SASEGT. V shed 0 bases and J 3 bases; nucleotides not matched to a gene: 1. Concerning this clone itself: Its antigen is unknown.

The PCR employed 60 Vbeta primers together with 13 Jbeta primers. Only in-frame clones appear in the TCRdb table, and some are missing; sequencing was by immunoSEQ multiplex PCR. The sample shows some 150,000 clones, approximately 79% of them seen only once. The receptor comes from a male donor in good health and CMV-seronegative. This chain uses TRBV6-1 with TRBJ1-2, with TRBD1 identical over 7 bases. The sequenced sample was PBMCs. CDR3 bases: TGTGCCAGCAGTGAAGCAGGGGGCGACTATGGCTACACCTTC. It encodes CASSEAGGDYGYTF.